This TCR beta chain derives from a study of T cells in tuberculosis. Study information: T cells were selected with CD1B tetramers loaded with glucose monomycolate. Study-wide findings and caveats: Smaller alpha distances in active tuberculosis partly reflected shorter CDR3-alpha lengths.

As to this clone: Its antigen is not known.

At study entry, adolescents had tuberculin skin tests and IGRA screening. Sequencing used immunoSEQ multiplex PCR; TCRdb keeps in-frame clones, though not all of them. The sample gives over 30,000 clones, around 97% of which show up once; approximately 6.2% is in the top ten. This sequence was found in a donor between 10 and 35 years old with latent tuberculosis or without tuberculosis infection. Source material: PBMCs.

CDR3: CSVGQAQETQYF. As DNA, the CDR3 is TGCAGCGTTGGACAGGCACAAGAGACCCAGTACTTC. V is TRBV29-1 and J is TRBJ2-5, with D tentatively TRBD1 (6 bases). V was trimmed by 4 bases and J by 2 bases, leaving 8 bases between them. The germline V gene has CDR1 SQVTM and CDR2 ANQGSEA. CDR3 size: 12 residues.